The 32 T cell receptor beta chains listed next were all sequenced from one sample in a study of blood T cell repertoires in COVID-19. Measured with immunoSEQ multiplex PCR; TCRdb has only the in-frame clones, and not every one. This sample has around 100,000 clones, with 80% to 90% found just once. The sample taken for sequencing was PBMCs or T cells enriched from blood (not recorded which). The receptors were gathered from a woman aged 50 to 60 who had recovered from COVID-19.

The chain employs TRBV30 and TRBJ1-4; D gene uncertain. The germline V gene has CDR1 GTSNPN and CDR2 SVGIG (reference sequence). With 2 bases removed from V and 8 bases from J, the gap between germline ends came to 6 bases. The CDR3 runs to 11 residues. The CDR3 loop reads CAWSTGEKLFF. The CDR3 bases are TGTGCCTGGAGTACGGGGGAAAAACTGTTTTTT.

The chain is built from TRBV28 and TRBJ2-2; D ambiguous. CDR3 length: 16 amino acids. Germline V gene sequence: CDR1 MDHEN, CDR2 SYDVKM. V dropped 7 bases and J dropped 2 bases, with 17 bases sitting between them. CDR3: CASNPGHWRNTGELFF. For the CDR3, the DNA is TGTGCCAGCAACCCCGGTCACTGGAGAAACACCGGGGAGCTGTTTTTT.

The chain has TRBV14 and TRBJ2-5; TRBD1 matches at 10 bases. Germline CDR1 is SGHDN and CDR2 is FVKESK. V lost 3 bases to trimming and J lost 4 bases; unmatched junction nucleotides: 8. The CDR3 is made up of 16 amino acids. CDR3 sequence: CASSHQRTGGGETQYF. The CDR3 DNA sequence: TGTGCCAGCAGCCACCAGAGGACAGGGGGTGGAGAGACCCAGTACTTC.

CDR3 coding DNA: TGTGCCAGCAGTGTCGGCAGGGTGACCAATCAGCCCCAGCATTTT. This codes for CASSVGRVTNQPQHF. The chain has TRBV2 and TRBJ1-5; D is possibly TRBD1 (5 bases). The CDR3 is 15 residues long. Germline lookup yields CDR1 SNHLY and CDR2 FYNNEI. V shed 4 bases and J shed 3 bases, with 13 bases lying between them.

The chain couples TRBV18 to TRBJ2-1; 11 bases agree with TRBD2. CDR3 length: 15 amino acids. Per germline, CDR1 KGHSH and CDR2 LQKENI. The J segment lost 5 bases and the V segment lost 3 bases, leaving 3 bases of the junction unmatched. CDR3 residues: CASSPALAGDNEQFF. In nucleotides, the CDR3 is TGTGCCAGCTCACCTGCACTAGCGGGAGACAATGAGCAGTTCTTC.

The rearrangement uses TRBV5-6 and TRBJ2-1; possible D gene TRBD1, 6 bases. Germline lookup yields CDR1 SGHDT and CDR2 YYEEEE. This CDR3 spans 14 amino acids. V was shortened by 2 bases and J by 6 bases, with 12 bases between the two germline ends. CDR3 sequence reads: CASSFYTTGNEQFF. In nucleotides, the CDR3 is TGTGCCAGCAGCTTTTATACGACAGGCAATGAGCAGTTCTTC.

The chain couples TRBV27 to TRBJ2-2, with D uncertain. V was trimmed by 7 bases and J by 4 bases, leaving 10 bases between them. CDR3 size: 13 residues. Germline CDR1 MNHEY, CDR2 SMNVEV (reference sequence). The CDR3 bases are TGTGCCAGCACTTCTTCCGGCACCGGGGAGCTGTTTTTT. Protein sequence: CASTSSGTGELFF.

The V call is TRBV16, the J call TRBJ1-2; no definite D call. The CDR3 is 15 amino acids. V lost 4 bases and J 6 bases, leaving 18 bases between the germline ends. CDR1 and CDR2 (germline): KGHSY, FQNENV. In nucleotides, the CDR3 is TGTGCCAGCAGCCTTCGACCGAGGGAAAGGAATGGCTACACCTTC. This sequence encodes CASSLRPRERNGYTF.

V usage is TRBV5-1 and J usage is TRBJ2-2, with TRBD2 matching 11 bases. Germline V gene lookup returns CDR1 SGHRS and CDR2 YFSETQ. The CDR3 has 19 amino acids. The trim removed 4 bases at V and 2 bases at J, leaving 13 bases unmatched. In DNA form, the CDR3 reads TGCGCCAGCAGCACCTCCTCGATAGCGGGAGGGGTAAACACCGGGGAGCTGTTTTTT. Amino acid sequence: CASSTSSIAGGVNTGELFF.

The CDR3 spells CASRTPRPYEQYF. The DNA for the CDR3 is TGCGCCAGCCGGACTCCTCGACCTTACGAGCAGTACTTC. V and J are TRBV10-1 and TRBJ2-7; D perhaps matches TRBD2 (5 bases). Germline V gives CDR1 WNHNN, CDR2 SYGVQD (reference sequence). Trimming cost V 8 bases and J 4 bases, with 15 bases left between them. This CDR3 comprises 13 residues.

The chain links TRBV28 to TRBJ2-7; TRBD1 aligns across 9 bases. Germline loops: CDR1 MDHEN, CDR2 SYDVKM. V gave up 4 bases and J gave up 6 bases; unmatched junction bases: 7. The CDR3 spans 14 residues. DNA of the CDR3: TGTGCCAGCAGTTCCGGGACAGGGTTTATCGAGCAGTACTTC. It is translated as CASSSGTGFIEQYF.

The CDR3 loop reads CASSLAGQVAGELFF. CDR3 nucleotides: TGCGCCAGCAGCCTAGCGGGGCAGGTGGCCGGGGAGCTGTTTTTT. The rearrangement links TRBV5-1 to TRBJ2-2, with 9 bases that match TRBD2. The CDR3 is made up of 15 amino acids. The trim removed 4 bases at V and 6 bases at J, leaving 7 bases unmatched. CDR1 and CDR2 from the germline V gene are SGHRS and YFSETQ.

This chain links TRBV9 with TRBJ2-3; weak D call: TRBD2 (5 bases). V shed 0 bases and J shed 1 base, with 9 bases lying between them. CDR3 length: 15 amino acids. Germline V gene sequence: CDR1 SGDLS, CDR2 YYNGEE. The CDR3 DNA follows: TGTGCCAGCAGCGTAGTTAACGGGGGCACAGATACGCAGTATTTT. Its translation is CASSVVNGGTDTQYF.

The rearrangement links TRBV7-2 to TRBJ2-7; 7 nucleotides line up with TRBD2. CDR1 and CDR2 from the germline V gene are SGHTA and FQGNSA. Trimming at V came to 2 bases and at J to 3 bases, leaving 10 bases not matched to a gene. The CDR3 runs 16 residues. CDR3 DNA sequence: TGTGCCAGCAGCTTAAGGTCTGGGACTACGAGCTACGAGCAGTACTTC. It translates to CASSLRSGTTSYEQYF. Together with reference TRBV7-2 and TRBJ2-7, the CDR3 gives the full variable domain: GAGVSQSPSNKVTEKGKDVELRCDPISGHTALYWYRQSLGQGLEFLIYFQGNSAPDKSGLPSDRFSAERTGGSVSTLTIQRTQQEDSAVYLCASSLRSGTTSYEQYFGPGTRLTVT.

This chain joins TRBV3-1 (or the pseudogene TRBV3-2) and TRBJ2-1; maybe TRBD1 (6 bases). CDR3 length: 16 residues. CDR1 is LGHDT, CDR2 YNNKEL, per germline (reference sequence). Between the trimmed V and J ends, which lost 3 bases and 6 bases, there was a span of 18 bases. CDR3 sequence (DNA): TGTGCCAGCAGCCAGAACAGGGCTCCACCCGCCAATGAGCAGTTCTTC. Translation: CASSQNRAPPANEQFF.

This clone was detected only a few times. V gene TRBV27 combines with J gene TRBJ1-5, with D possibly being TRBD1 (6 bases). Germline CDR1 reads MNHEY; CDR2 reads SMNVEV (reference sequence). The CDR3 is 15 amino acids. The V gene lost 3 bases and the J gene lost 4 bases, with 13 bases spanning the gap. The CDR3 nucleotides read TGTGCCAGCAGTTTTCAGGGGACGGGTAATCAGCCCCAGCATTTT. Its translation: CASSFQGTGNQPQHF.

The table lists this clone with a few counts. The CDR3 sequence is CASRKRTVEGPLIYNEQFF. CDR3 nucleotides: TGTGCCAGCAGGAAACGGACAGTTGAGGGACCGTTGATTTACAATGAGCAGTTCTTC. The genes are TRBV5-4 and TRBJ2-1; D may be TRBD1 (6 bases). Trimming removed 5 bases at V and 4 bases at J, with 28 bases between. CDR3 length: 19 amino acids. Germline V CDR1 and CDR2: SGHNT, YYREEE (reference sequence).

V gene TRBV5-1 combines with J gene TRBJ2-1, with 9 bases aligning to TRBD2. V trimming: 3 bases; J trimming: 1 base; junction bases outside the gene matches: 2. Germline CDR1 SGHRS, CDR2 YFSETQ. The CDR3 loop spans 15 amino acids. In nucleotides, the CDR3 is TGCGCCAGCAGCTCGACTAGCGGATCCTACAATGAGCAGTTCTTC. Translation: CASSSTSGSYNEQFF.

This clone was detected once. This chain connects TRBV4-1 to TRBJ2-1; 7 bases match TRBD1. The CDR3 has 12 residues. Germline CDR1 reads MGHRA; CDR2 reads YSYEKL. CDR3 bases: TGCGCTTCGACAGGGTTGGTAAATGAGCAGTTCTTC. It specifies CASTGLVNEQFF.

This clone was counted a single time. The chain combines TRBV5-1 with TRBJ2-3, with TRBD1 matching 7 bases. Trimming at V came to 4 bases and at J to 0 bases, leaving 5 bases not matched to a gene. Germline V gene lookup returns CDR1 SGHRS and CDR2 YFSETQ. The CDR3 has 15 amino acids. CDR3 sequence (DNA): TGCGCCAGCAGCGACTCGACAGGGAGCACAGATACGCAGTATTTT. Translated: CASSDSTGSTDTQYF.

This chain links TRBV3-1 (or the pseudogene TRBV3-2) with TRBJ2-3; TRBD2 aligns across 8 bases. V shed 1 base, J shed 4 bases, and the junction held 16 bases outside the gene matches. There are 19 residues in the CDR3. The germline gives CDR1 LGHDT, CDR2 YNNKEL (reference sequence). CDR3 nucleotide sequence: TGTGCCAGCAGCCAAGGCGGTAGGTCGGGGGGGCGCGTAGCAGATACGCAGTATTTT. It translates to CASSQGGRSGGRVADTQYF.

This chain links TRBV5-4 with TRBJ1-5, with D possibly matching TRBD1 (5 bases). V lost 4 bases, J lost 4 bases, and 18 bases lay in between. Germline CDR1 and CDR2: SGHNT and YYREEE (reference sequence). The CDR3 has 16 amino acids. The CDR3 protein is CASSRWGGGLNQPQHF. DNA of the CDR3: TGTGCCAGCAGCCGCTGGGGTGGGGGGTTGAATCAGCCCCAGCATTTT.

This clone was seen once. The rearrangement uses TRBV2 and TRBJ2-5, with 10 bases aligning to TRBD2. The CDR3 covers 14 residues. Trimming at V came to 8 bases and at J to 3 bases, leaving 6 bases not matched to a gene. Germline V CDR1 and CDR2: SNHLY, FYNNEI. The CDR3 nucleotides read TGTGCCAGCGTCAGCGGGAGGGCCGAAGAGACCCAGTACTTC. This gives the protein CASVSGRAEETQYF.

This clone was counted a single time. This rearrangement joins TRBV5-1 to TRBJ2-1; 8 bases line up with TRBD2. The CDR3 is 16 amino acids. After removal of 4 bases from V and 4 bases from J, the junction contained 10 bases not matched to a gene. Germline CDR1 SGHRS, CDR2 YFSETQ. The CDR3 DNA sequence: TGCGCCAGCAGCGCCCCCGGGACTAGGGGTTACAATGAGCAGTTCTTC. Translated, it gives CASSAPGTRGYNEQFF.

This chain joins TRBV18 and TRBJ2-1; a weak D match, TRBD2 (6 bases). The ends were cut back, 2 bases at V and 2 bases at J, with 10 bases in the middle. Germline V lookup: CDR1 KGHSH, CDR2 LQKENI. This CDR3 is built from 15 residues. The CDR3 coding sequence is TGTGCCAGCTCACCATTAGCGGACACCTACAATGAGCAGTTCTTC. This gives the protein CASSPLADTYNEQFF. Based on the CDR3 plus reference TRBV18 and TRBJ2-1, the full variable domain is NAGVMQNPRHLVRRRGQEARLRCSPMKGHSHVYWYRQLPEEGLKFMVYLQKENIIDESGMPKERFSAEFPKEGPSILRIQQVVRGDSAAYFCASSPLADTYNEQFFGPGTRLTVL.

The chain uses TRBV27 and TRBJ2-1; 7 positions agree with TRBD1. Germline CDR1 reads MNHEY; CDR2 reads SMNVEV (reference sequence). This CDR3 region has 13 residues. The V and J ends lost 3 bases and 6 bases, in that order; junction bases with no gene match: 2. CDR3 protein: CASSLNRGNEQFF. Here the CDR3 DNA reads TGTGCCAGCAGTTTGAACAGGGGCAATGAGCAGTTCTTC.

This chain links TRBV15 with TRBJ2-7; D unresolved. Per the germline V gene, CDR1 is LNHNV and CDR2 is YYDKDF (reference sequence). The CDR3 loop spans 15 amino acids. Trimming stripped 5 bases from V and 3 bases from J, with 17 bases between. Here the CDR3 reads CATSSGGENDYEQYF. Here the CDR3 DNA reads TGTGCCACCAGCTCCGGCGGAGAGAATGACTACGAGCAGTACTTC.

This rearrangement joins TRBV24-1 to TRBJ2-7; TRBD2 might be the D (6 bases). This CDR3 has 12 residues. Trimming left V 4 bases short and J 5 bases short, with 8 bases between. CDR1 is KGHDR and CDR2 is SFDVKD in the germline V gene. CDR3 amino acids: CATSEEGDEQYF. The CDR3 DNA reads TGTGCCACCAGTGAGGAGGGCGACGAGCAGTACTTC.

J is TRBJ1-5 and V is TRBV5-1; no reliable D call. V was pared by 5 bases and J by 3 bases, with 9 bases between. This CDR3 region has 13 residues. Per the germline V gene, CDR1 is SGHRS and CDR2 is YFSETQ. The CDR3 reads CASSLGVNQPQHF. The CDR3 region has the DNA TGCGCCAGCAGTCTGGGAGTCAATCAGCCCCAGCATTTT.

The V and J genes are TRBV24-1 and TRBJ1-1; D may be TRBD1 (5 bases). This CDR3 has 15 residues. Germline CDR1 is KGHDR and CDR2 is SFDVKD. Trimming shortened V by 4 bases and J by 0 bases, and 11 bases separated the two germline ends. The CDR3 loop reads CATSDSTAMNTEAFF. The CDR3 DNA reads TGTGCCACCAGTGACTCGACAGCCATGAACACTGAAGCTTTCTTT.

The J gene is TRBJ1-1, the V gene TRBV5-4; 7 bases line up with TRBD1. CDR1 is SGHNT, CDR2 YYREEE, per germline (reference sequence). The ends lost 0 bases at V and 0 bases at J; junction bases unmatched: 11. This CDR3 region has 18 residues. The CDR3, as DNA: TGTGCCAGCAGCTTGGGACAGGGTAAGGGATGGTTGAACACTGAAGCTTTCTTT. Its translation is CASSLGQGKGWLNTEAFF. The full variable domain, its missing parts supplied by reference TRBV5-4 and TRBJ1-1, is ETGVTQSPTHLIKTRGQQVTLRCSSQSGHNTVSWYQQALGQGPQFIFQYYREEENGRGNFPPRFSGLQFPNYSSELNVNALELDDSALYLCASSLGQGKGWLNTEAFFGQGTRLTVV.

The CDR3 is CASSYHDRSYGYTF. In nucleotides, the CDR3 is TGTGCCAGCAGTTATCATGACAGGAGCTATGGCTACACCTTC. This rearrangement joins TRBV28 to TRBJ1-2, with D perhaps matching TRBD1 (6 bases). This CDR3 spans 14 amino acids. Germline V gives CDR1 MDHEN, CDR2 SYDVKM. V was clipped by 4 bases and J by 4 bases, with 13 bases between them.